The clone carrying this T cell receptor beta chain was found a few times. Its antigen is currently unknown. This sample was included in a study of cytomegalovirus exposure and HLA in healthy donors. Study-level background: An early release of data contained approximately 80 million unique TCRs, which came from HLA-typed donors.

Study-level findings and limits: The classifier reportedly diagnosed cytomegalovirus status with high sensitivity and specificity. Sequencing likely produced, as an artifact, a cluster of highly shared sequence variants.

The PCR contained 60 Vbeta and 13 Jbeta primers. Measured with immunoSEQ multiplex PCR; TCRdb has only the in-frame clones, and not every one. This table holds roughly 200,000 clones, about 77% found once. The CDR3 has 16 residues. Germline CDR1 SGHDT, CDR2 YYEEEE. The ends lost 1 base at V and 7 bases at J; junction bases unmatched: 11. The sequenced material came from PBMCs. The rearrangement links TRBV5-6 to TRBJ1-5; 7 bases line up with TRBD1. The sequence was obtained from a woman in her thirties in good health and CMV-seropositive. CDR3 in amino acids: CASSLKRTGAGQPQHF. For the CDR3, the DNA is TGTGCCAGCAGCTTGAAAAGGACAGGCGCAGGACAGCCCCAGCATTTT.